This T cell receptor (beta chain) was captured by sequencing in a study of blood T cell repertoires in COVID-19. Here immunoSEQ multiplex PCR was the method, and the copy in TCRdb shows in-frame clones only, minus some. The sample yields some 150,000 clones, 70% to 90% seen once. This clone was seen just once. V lost 8 bases, J lost 0 bases, and 9 bases stayed unmatched. Germline CDR1 and CDR2: MDHEN and SYDVKM. CDR3 length equals 15 residues. This chain connects TRBV28 to TRBJ1-2; 7 bases map to TRBD1. The source of this sequence is a man aged 55 to 69 with active or convalescent COVID-19. The sequenced sample was peripheral blood. The CDR3 loop is CASVSQGGSNYGYTF. Written as DNA, the CDR3 is TGTGCCAGCGTCTCTCAGGGGGGATCTAACTATGGCTACACCTTC.